Listed below are T cell receptor beta chains from one sample, sequenced in a study of blood T cell repertoires in COVID-19. Assay used: immunoSEQ multiplex PCR; TCRdb lists only in-frame clones, some missing. The table records 200,000 to 250,000 clones, more than 75% of them present only once. Sequenced: peripheral blood. Source of these receptors: a woman in her twenties or thirties who had recovered from COVID-19. The CDR3 runs from the conserved cysteine through the conserved F or W. The D gene is left open where the match is weak. Rows give clone size only sometimes, using once, few, many, or a class for an expanded clone.

v_gene	abundance	j_gene	d_gene	CDR3nt	CDR3aa
TRBV5-1	.	TRBJ2-5	.	TGCGCCAGCAGCTTGGCAGGCGGATCGGGGGAGACCCAGTACTTC	CASSLAGGSGETQYF
TRBV4-2	.	TRBJ1-6	.	TGTGCCAGCAGCCAAGAGACGGTCAAACAGACGAACAATTCACCCCTCCACTTT	CASSQETVKQTNNSPLHF
TRBV6-5	once	TRBJ1-4	.	TGTGCCAGCAGTTATGGCCGAGGGCGAGAAAAACTGTTTTTT	CASSYGRGREKLFF
TRBV24-1	.	TRBJ1-2	TRBD1	TGTGCGAGGACAGGGGATCGGGGCTACACCTTC	CARTGDRGYTF
TRBV9	.	TRBJ2-7	TRBD2	TGTGCCAGCAGCCCCAGCGGGGGGGCCGAGCAGTACTTC	CASSPSGGAEQYF
TRBV6-1	once	TRBJ2-1	TRBD1	TGTGCCAGCAGTGAAGCGCGGAGACAGGGGTATGAGCAGTTCTTC	CASSEARRQGYEQFF
TRBV4-1	once	TRBJ2-7	TRBD2	TGCGCCAGCAGCCAAGCCGCGGGGGTAACCTACGAGCAGTACTTC	CASSQAAGVTYEQYF
TRBV19	.	TRBJ2-3	TRBD2	TGTGCCAGTAGTATACTAGCGGGGGGGCCAACTAGCACAGATACGCAGTATTTT	CASSILAGGPTSTDTQYF
TRBV6-2/TRBV6-3	.	TRBJ2-1	TRBD2	TGTGCCAGCAGCCCCGGACTAGCGGGGGGGCCGAGGAATGAGCAGTTCTTC	CASSPGLAGGPRNEQFF
TRBV6-5	.	TRBJ2-7	TRBD1	TGTGCCAGCAGTACGACAGGGTCCTACGAGCAGTACTTC	CASSTTGSYEQYF
TRBV6-5	.	TRBJ1-2	.	TGTGCCAGCAGTTACCAGGTGAACTATGGCTACACCTTC	CASSYQVNYGYTF
TRBV5-1	once	TRBJ2-2	.	TGCGCCAGCGCGAAACTGGAGGGGAACACCGGGGAGCTGTTTTTT	CASAKLEGNTGELFF
TRBV5-1	.	TRBJ2-2	.	TGCGCCAGCAGCTCCCTAGGCGACAGGCAAGACACCGGGGAGCTGTTTTTT	CASSSLGDRQDTGELFF
TRBV4-1	.	TRBJ1-1	.	TGCGCCAGCAGCCAAGAAGTGGGCAGGGTACATGCTTTCTTT	CASSQEVGRVHAFF
TRBV5-5	.	TRBJ2-7	.	TGTGCCAGCAGCCCACTCTCCTACGAGCAGTACTTC	CASSPLSYEQYF